Listed below are T cell receptor beta chains from one sample, sequenced in a study of T-cell memory formation after mild COVID-19. MiXCR was run by TCRdb on the 5' RACE reads, yielding one entry per CDR3 protein. The sample lists 95,000 to 110,000 distinct CDR3 sequences; around 14% were seen once. Sequenced material: PBMCs or a T cell subset sorted from them (not recorded which). Every receptor here comes from a man younger than 35 who had mild COVID-19 (a few samples of this study predate the infection). Cell type and time point are not known. Both conserved end residues are part of each CDR3. Each record gives: clone size, D gene, V gene, J gene, CDR3 protein, CDR3 DNA. D genes are given only for firm matches. For some rows the clone size is stated as once, few or many, or as a class when expanded; others skip it.

abundance: few
d_gene: TRBD1
v_gene: TRBV7-9
j_gene: TRBJ1-1
CDR3aa: CASSSGQRSLEAFF
CDR3nt: TGTGCCAGCAGCTCGGGACAGAGAAGCCTTGAAGCTTTCTTT

abundance: -
d_gene: -
v_gene: TRBV20-1
j_gene: TRBJ2-7
CDR3aa: CSASRRGGGEQYF
CDR3nt: TGCAGTGCTTCCCGGAGGGGGGGAGGGGAGCAGTACTTC

abundance: -
d_gene: -
v_gene: TRBV5-1
j_gene: TRBJ2-3
CDR3aa: CASSFQGLPTDTQYF
CDR3nt: TGCGCCAGCAGCTTCCAGGGTTTACCCACAGATACGCAGTATTTT

abundance: -
d_gene: -
v_gene: TRBV28
j_gene: TRBJ1-5
CDR3aa: CASSGVEGSNQPQHF
CDR3nt: TGTGCCAGCAGTGGCGTGGAAGGGTCGAATCAGCCCCAGCATTTT

abundance: few
d_gene: -
v_gene: TRBV27
j_gene: TRBJ2-1
CDR3aa: CASSFGGGNEQFF
CDR3nt: TGTGCCAGCAGTTTTGGGGGAGGCAATGAGCAGTTCTTC

abundance: few
d_gene: -
v_gene: TRBV10-2
j_gene: TRBJ1-5
CDR3aa: CASSVVNNQPQHF
CDR3nt: TGCGCCAGCAGTGTTGTTAACAATCAGCCCCAGCATTTT

abundance: few
d_gene: TRBD1
v_gene: TRBV28
j_gene: TRBJ2-5
CDR3aa: CASTRQGIGETQYF
CDR3nt: TGTGCCAGCACCCGACAGGGGATAGGAGAGACCCAGTACTTC

abundance: few
d_gene: TRBD2
v_gene: TRBV4-1
j_gene: TRBJ2-1
CDR3aa: CASSQAVAGGWDEQFF
CDR3nt: TGCGCCAGCAGCCAAGCTGTAGCGGGGGGTTGGGATGAGCAGTTCTTC

abundance: -
d_gene: -
v_gene: TRBV7-3
j_gene: TRBJ2-3
CDR3aa: CASSFGGQDTQYF
CDR3nt: TGTGCCAGCAGCTTCGGAGGTCAGGATACGCAGTATTTT

abundance: many
d_gene: -
v_gene: TRBV6-5
j_gene: TRBJ2-6
CDR3aa: CASSYSSDLSSGANVLTF
CDR3nt: TGTGCCAGCAGTTACTCAAGTGACTTAAGCTCTGGGGCCAACGTCCTGACTTTC

abundance: once
d_gene: -
v_gene: TRBV5-1
j_gene: TRBJ2-1
CDR3aa: CASSSSGLRITYNEQFF
CDR3nt: TGCGCCAGCAGCTCTTCGGGACTCCGAATAACCTACAATGAGCAGTTCTTC

abundance: few
d_gene: TRBD1
v_gene: TRBV2
j_gene: TRBJ2-2
CDR3aa: CASEDPRGRNTGELFF
CDR3nt: TGTGCCAGCGAAGACCCCAGGGGGCGGAACACCGGGGAGCTGTTTTTT

abundance: -
d_gene: -
v_gene: TRBV20-1
j_gene: TRBJ1-2
CDR3aa: CSARGYPYGYTF
CDR3nt: TGCAGTGCTAGGGGTTATCCCTATGGCTACACCTTC

abundance: -
d_gene: -
v_gene: TRBV7-9
j_gene: TRBJ2-2
CDR3aa: CASSPPSMNTGELFF
CDR3nt: TGTGCCAGCAGCCCCCCATCCATGAACACCGGGGAGCTGTTTTTT

abundance: few
d_gene: TRBD2
v_gene: TRBV7-2
j_gene: TRBJ2-1
CDR3aa: CASSLREAGEQFF
CDR3nt: TGTGCCAGCAGCTTGAGGGAAGCGGGGGAGCAGTTCTTC

abundance: -
d_gene: -
v_gene: TRBV6-2/TRBV6-3
j_gene: TRBJ1-2
CDR3aa: CASTSGGFGYGYTF
CDR3nt: TGTGCCAGCACCAGTGGGGGCTTCGGCTATGGCTACACCTTC

abundance: -
d_gene: TRBD1
v_gene: TRBV3-1
j_gene: TRBJ2-1
CDR3aa: CASSPTGQGVYNEQFF
CDR3nt: TGTGCCAGCAGCCCCACCGGACAGGGGGTTTACAATGAGCAGTTCTTC

abundance: -
d_gene: TRBD2
v_gene: TRBV9
j_gene: TRBJ2-5
CDR3aa: CASSTSGGASETQYF
CDR3nt: TGTGCCAGCAGCACTAGCGGGGGGGCATCGGAGACCCAGTACTTC

abundance: -
d_gene: -
v_gene: TRBV4-1
j_gene: TRBJ1-1
CDR3aa: CASSHVGHIKGRTEAFF
CDR3nt: TGCGCCAGCAGCCACGTTGGGCATATAAAGGGACGGACTGAAGCTTTCTTT

abundance: -
d_gene: -
v_gene: TRBV12-5
j_gene: TRBJ2-3
CDR3aa: CASGLVALDTQYF
CDR3nt: TGTGCTAGTGGTTTGGTTGCCTTAGATACGCAGTATTTT

abundance: many
d_gene: -
v_gene: TRBV6-6
j_gene: TRBJ1-2
CDR3aa: CASSYSAGIDGYTF
CDR3nt: TGTGCCAGCAGTTACTCGGCTGGGATCGATGGCTACACCTTC

abundance: -
d_gene: TRBD1
v_gene: TRBV19
j_gene: TRBJ1-5
CDR3aa: CASSIGTAGQHF
CDR3nt: TGTGCCAGTAGTATTGGGACAGCCGGCCAGCATTTT

abundance: few
d_gene: -
v_gene: TRBV9
j_gene: TRBJ2-7
CDR3aa: CASSVGGDYEQYF
CDR3nt: TGTGCCAGCAGCGTAGGCGGGGATTACGAGCAGTACTTC

abundance: -
d_gene: -
v_gene: TRBV19
j_gene: TRBJ1-1
CDR3aa: CASTTGSEAFF
CDR3nt: TGTGCCAGTACCACAGGAAGTGAAGCTTTCTTT

abundance: -
d_gene: TRBD1
v_gene: TRBV4-1
j_gene: TRBJ2-3
CDR3aa: CASSQVSGQGGLSTDTQYF
CDR3nt: TGCGCCAGCAGCCAAGTATCCGGACAGGGGGGTCTGAGCACAGATACGCAGTATTTT

abundance: few
d_gene: -
v_gene: TRBV9
j_gene: TRBJ1-5
CDR3aa: CASSVERDSNQPQHF
CDR3nt: TGTGCCAGCAGCGTAGAGCGGGATAGCAATCAGCCCCAGCATTTT

abundance: -
d_gene: -
v_gene: TRBV7-3
j_gene: TRBJ1-1
CDR3aa: CASSLLSSSEAFF
CDR3nt: TGTGCCAGCAGCTTATTGTCAAGTAGTGAAGCTTTCTTT

abundance: few
d_gene: -
v_gene: TRBV6-5
j_gene: TRBJ1-2
CDR3aa: CASMSGQNYGYTF
CDR3nt: TGTGCCAGCATGTCCGGACAGAACTATGGCTACACCTTC

abundance: few
d_gene: -
v_gene: TRBV7-9
j_gene: TRBJ2-1
CDR3aa: CASRGGFGLGDEQFF
CDR3nt: TGTGCCAGCAGAGGAGGGTTTGGGCTCGGGGATGAGCAGTTCTTC

abundance: -
d_gene: -
v_gene: TRBV29-1
j_gene: TRBJ2-1
CDR3aa: CSVEVGRSSYNEQFF
CDR3nt: TGCAGCGTTGAAGTGGGCAGGAGCTCCTACAATGAGCAGTTCTTC

abundance: few
d_gene: TRBD1
v_gene: TRBV28
j_gene: TRBJ1-4
CDR3aa: CASSGTGVREKLFF
CDR3nt: TGTGCCAGCAGCGGAACAGGGGTAAGGGAAAAACTGTTTTTT

abundance: few
d_gene: TRBD1
v_gene: TRBV5-5
j_gene: TRBJ1-6
CDR3aa: CASSRRDRSSYNSPLHF
CDR3nt: TGTGCCAGCAGCCGTCGGGACAGAAGCTCCTATAATTCACCCCTCCACTTT

abundance: many
d_gene: TRBD1
v_gene: TRBV5-1
j_gene: TRBJ1-2
CDR3aa: CASSPGPGQENFYGYTF
CDR3nt: TGCGCCAGCAGCCCGGGACCGGGACAGGAGAACTTCTATGGCTACACCTTC

abundance: -
d_gene: -
v_gene: TRBV6-2/TRBV6-3
j_gene: TRBJ2-2
CDR3aa: CATGYLNTGELFF
CDR3nt: TGTGCCACCGGGTATTTGAACACCGGGGAGCTGTTTTTT

abundance: -
d_gene: -
v_gene: TRBV27
j_gene: TRBJ2-5
CDR3aa: CASSLQGLMQTQYF
CDR3nt: TGTGCCAGCAGTTTACAGGGTTTGATGCAGACCCAGTACTTC

abundance: few
d_gene: TRBD2
v_gene: TRBV7-6
j_gene: TRBJ2-3
CDR3aa: CASSFFGGGTDTQYF
CDR3nt: TGTGCCAGCAGCTTTTTCGGGGGGGGCACAGATACGCAGTATTTT

abundance: few
d_gene: TRBD1
v_gene: TRBV6-4
j_gene: TRBJ2-3
CDR3aa: CASSDGQGADTQYF
CDR3nt: TGTGCCAGCAGTGACGGACAGGGGGCAGATACGCAGTATTTT

abundance: -
d_gene: -
v_gene: TRBV4-1
j_gene: TRBJ1-1
CDR3aa: CASSQDWAGAYMNTEAFF
CDR3nt: TGCGCCAGCAGCCAAGATTGGGCAGGGGCGTACATGAACACTGAAGCTTTCTTT

abundance: -
d_gene: -
v_gene: TRBV11-2
j_gene: TRBJ2-5
CDR3aa: CASSLVGGRETQYF
CDR3nt: TGTGCCAGCAGCTTAGTGGGGGGGCGGGAGACCCAGTACTTC

abundance: -
d_gene: -
v_gene: TRBV29-1
j_gene: TRBJ2-2
CDR3aa: CSYRDTSTGELFF
CDR3nt: TGCAGCTACCGGGACACTTCCACCGGGGAGCTGTTTTTT

abundance: -
d_gene: TRBD1
v_gene: TRBV2
j_gene: TRBJ1-1
CDR3aa: CASSRPDRDGLMNTEAFF
CDR3nt: TGTGCCAGCAGTCGTCCGGACAGGGACGGGCTTATGAACACTGAAGCTTTCTTT

abundance: few
d_gene: -
v_gene: TRBV21-1
j_gene: TRBJ2-3
CDR3aa: CASSKRGGLPDTQYF
CDR3nt: TGTGCCAGCAGCAAGCGGGGGGGCCTGCCAGATACGCAGTATTTT

abundance: few
d_gene: -
v_gene: TRBV7-2
j_gene: TRBJ1-4
CDR3aa: CASSSTFGANEKLFF
CDR3nt: TGTGCCAGCAGCTCCACCTTTGGGGCTAATGAAAAACTGTTTTTT

abundance: once
d_gene: -
v_gene: TRBV24-1
j_gene: TRBJ2-1
CDR3aa: CATSDNNEQFF
CDR3nt: TGTGCCACCAGTGATAACAATGAGCAGTTCTTC

abundance: few
d_gene: -
v_gene: TRBV4-3
j_gene: TRBJ1-1
CDR3aa: CASSQDVPGEAFF
CDR3nt: TGCGCCAGCAGCCAAGACGTCCCAGGAGAAGCTTTCTTT

abundance: -
d_gene: -
v_gene: TRBV5-1
j_gene: TRBJ2-1
CDR3aa: CASSYNRIVGNEQFF
CDR3nt: TGCGCCAGCAGCTATAACAGGATAGTGGGCAATGAGCAGTTCTTC

abundance: few
d_gene: -
v_gene: TRBV4-2
j_gene: TRBJ1-6
CDR3aa: CASSQGPTGPLHF
CDR3nt: TGTGCCAGCAGCCAAGGTCCTACAGGTCCCCTCCACTTT

abundance: many
d_gene: -
v_gene: TRBV29-1
j_gene: TRBJ1-1
CDR3aa: CSVTHGITEAFF
CDR3nt: TGCAGCGTAACCCATGGGATCACTGAAGCTTTCTTT

abundance: -
d_gene: TRBD2
v_gene: TRBV7-6
j_gene: TRBJ2-5
CDR3aa: CASSAGGAVETQYF
CDR3nt: TGTGCCAGCAGCGCGGGGGGGGCCGTGGAGACCCAGTACTTC

abundance: -
d_gene: -
v_gene: TRBV3-1
j_gene: TRBJ1-5
CDR3aa: CASSLSIAQPQHF
CDR3nt: TGTGCCAGCAGCCTGTCAATAGCTCAGCCCCAGCATTTT

abundance: -
d_gene: TRBD1
v_gene: TRBV7-2
j_gene: TRBJ1-2
CDR3aa: CASSYLRGVGYGYTF
CDR3nt: TGTGCCAGCAGCTACCTCAGGGGGGTAGGGTATGGCTACACCTTC

abundance: -
d_gene: TRBD1
v_gene: TRBV7-2
j_gene: TRBJ2-7
CDR3aa: CASSRETGFTYEQYF
CDR3nt: TGTGCCAGCAGCCGAGAGACAGGGTTCACCTACGAGCAGTACTTC

abundance: -
d_gene: -
v_gene: TRBV12-3/TRBV12-4
j_gene: TRBJ2-1
CDR3aa: CASSFLQTPLNEQFF
CDR3nt: TGTGCCAGCAGTTTTTTACAGACCCCTTTGAATGAGCAGTTCTTC

abundance: few
d_gene: -
v_gene: TRBV11-2
j_gene: TRBJ2-7
CDR3aa: CASSWDGTYEQYF
CDR3nt: TGTGCCAGCAGCTGGGACGGTACTTACGAGCAGTACTTC